A single sample is the source of the 32 T cell receptor beta chains below, sequenced in a study of sequential checkpoint blockade in melanoma. Treatment noted: randomized to nivolumab then ipilimumab (arm A) or the reverse (arm B). The protocol was immunoSEQ multiplex PCR, while the TCRdb copy is restricted to in-frame clones and leaves out a portion. Of about 20,000 clones listed, about 50% are singletons. This material consisted of CD8+ T cells sorted from blood (inferred from file names), taken from a patient given nivolumab and ipilimumab in sequence. Source of these receptors: a human donor with melanoma.

This chain connects TRBV7-9 to TRBJ2-3; 10 bases match TRBD2. The CDR3 consists of 15 residues. The V and J ends lost 6 bases and 2 bases, in that order; junction bases with no gene match: 5. From germline, CDR1 is SEHNR and CDR2 FQNEAQ (reference sequence). The CDR3 DNA is TGTGCCAGCAGGTCACTAGCGGGGTCCACAGATACGCAGTATTTT. Residues: CASRSLAGSTDTQYF.

The chain carries TRBV13 and TRBJ2-1, with 10 bases fitting TRBD1. The germline gives CDR1 PRHDT, CDR2 FYEKMQ (reference sequence). J gave up 8 bases and V 5 bases, and 12 bases lay outside the gene matches. There are 16 residues in the CDR3. The CDR3 nucleotides read TGTGCCAGCAGCCCCCGGGACAGGGGAACCGGCGATGAGCAGTTCTTC. This translates into CASSPRDRGTGDEQFF.

This clone is categorized as medium-sized. The chain carries TRBV4-1 and TRBJ1-5, with D possibly matching TRBD1 (5 bases). This CDR3 spans 15 amino acids. Germline loops: CDR1 MGHRA, CDR2 YSYEKL. Trimming took 3 bases from V and 9 from J, leaving 18 bases between them. In nucleotides, the CDR3 is TGCGCCAGCAGCCATGAGCCGGGACCGACTAGGCCCCAGCATTTT. Protein sequence: CASSHEPGPTRPQHF.

The V gene is TRBV7-9, the J gene TRBJ1-4; 9 bases line up with TRBD1. This CDR3 spans 13 amino acids. V shed 6 bases and J 6 bases; nucleotides not matched to a gene: 2. In germline, CDR1 is SEHNR, CDR2 FQNEAQ (reference sequence). The chain's CDR3 is CASRGQGYEKLFF. As DNA, the CDR3 is TGTGCCAGCAGGGGACAGGGCTATGAAAAACTGTTTTTT.

CDR3 nucleotide sequence: TGTGCCAGTAGTATCAGCTGGACAGGGGGGTCCGGGGAGCTGTTTTTT. Translated, it gives CASSISWTGGSGELFF. The rearrangement uses TRBV19 and TRBJ2-2; 10 bases match TRBD1. The CDR3 covers 16 residues. V lost 3 bases to trimming and J lost 6 bases; unmatched junction nucleotides: 7. Per the germline V gene, CDR1 is LNHDA and CDR2 is SQIVND (reference sequence). The whole variable domain, remainder taken from reference TRBV19 and TRBJ2-2, is DGGITQSPKYLFRKEGQNVTLSCEQNLNHDAMYWYRQDPGQGLRLIYYSQIVNDFQKGDIAEGYSVSREKKESFPLTVTSAQKNPTAFYLCASSISWTGGSGELFFGEGSRLTVL.

V gene TRBV5-6 combines with J gene TRBJ2-1; 7 bases are a match to TRBD2. J gave up 6 bases and V 2 bases, and 14 bases lay outside the gene matches. The CDR3 runs to 17 residues. Germline values: CDR1 SGHDT, CDR2 YYEEEE. Here the CDR3 reads CASSFPSGGSKGNEQFF. The CDR3 bases are TGTGCCAGCAGCTTTCCATCGGGCGGGAGTAAGGGCAATGAGCAGTTCTTC.

This clone is a singleton in its sample. The rearrangement links TRBV9 to TRBJ2-7, with D perhaps matching TRBD2 (6 bases). The germline V and J ends were trimmed by 3 bases and 2 bases, with 15 bases remaining between them. This CDR3 spans 15 amino acids. Germline CDR1 is SGDLS and CDR2 is YYNGEE. CDR3: CASSAGTRSTYEQYF. The CDR3 DNA reads TGTGCCAGCAGCGCCGGGACTCGTTCTACCTACGAGCAGTACTTC.

This clone was detected only a few times. The rearrangement links TRBV6-5 to TRBJ1-1, with D possibly being TRBD1 (6 bases). The V gene lost 2 bases and the J gene lost 4 bases, with 11 bases spanning the gap. The CDR3 extends over 14 amino acids. Germline lookup yields CDR1 MNHEY and CDR2 SVGAGI. The CDR3 DNA follows: TGTGCCAGCAGTTACGCAGGGGTGGGCACTGAAGCTTTCTTT. This sequence encodes CASSYAGVGTEAFF.

The sample holds a few counts of this clone. J is TRBJ2-7 and V is TRBV7-9; 7 bases are shared with TRBD1. Germline V lookup: CDR1 SEHNR, CDR2 FQNEAQ (reference sequence). V was pared by 4 bases and J by 5 bases, with 8 bases of the junction left unmatched. CDR3 length: 14 amino acids. For the CDR3, the DNA is TGTGCCAGCAGCTCGGTGACAGGGAAGGACGAGCAGTACTTC. Translating gives CASSSVTGKDEQYF.

The chain employs TRBV19 and TRBJ2-6; TRBD1 is a possible D gene (7 bases). Trimming shortened V by 0 bases and J by 4 bases, and 16 bases separated the two germline ends. Germline lookup yields CDR1 LNHDA and CDR2 SQIVND (reference sequence). CDR3 size: 18 residues. In nucleotides, the CDR3 is TGTGCCAGTAGTATAGAGGATTGGAGGGGGCTAGGGGCCAACGTCCTGACTTTC. Its translation is CASSIEDWRGLGANVLTF.

The CDR3 reads CASSLIHRDRIYGYTF. The CDR3 DNA follows: TGTGCCAGCAGTTTAATCCACCGAGACAGGATCTATGGCTACACCTTC. The V gene is TRBV28, the J gene TRBJ1-2; tentatively, D is TRBD1 (6 bases). Germline CDR1 and CDR2: MDHEN and SYDVKM. The V and J ends lost 2 bases and 4 bases respectively, with 17 bases between them. The CDR3 length is 16 residues.

This clone was recorded a few times. This rearrangement joins TRBV6-5 to TRBJ2-1; D unclear. The CDR3 consists of 13 residues. CDR1 and CDR2 (germline): MNHEY, SVGAGI. Trimming left V 5 bases short and J 8 bases short, with 13 bases between. The CDR3 is CASSLRAFDEQFF. DNA for the CDR3: TGTGCCAGCAGTCTACGAGCGTTCGATGAGCAGTTCTTC.

This clone rates as medium-sized. The chain recombines TRBV12-2 with TRBJ2-7; TRBD2, as called in the table, went unchecked against the DNA. TRBV12-2 is a pseudogene. This CDR3 region has 13 residues. The CDR3 here is CASRLGLSYEQYF. DNA of the CDR3: TGTGCAAGTCGCTTAGGACTCTCCTACGAGCAGTACTTC.

The V gene is TRBV6-1, the J gene TRBJ2-7; 11 bases line up with TRBD1. CDR3 length: 15 amino acids. CDR1 and CDR2 from the germline V gene are MNHNS and SASEGT. Trimming cost V 4 bases and J 1 base; bases outside gene matches: 3. Here the CDR3 reads CASSAGTGGSYEQYF. The CDR3 DNA sequence: TGTGCCAGCAGTGCTGGGACAGGGGGGTCCTACGAGCAGTACTTC.

The chain is built from TRBV27 and TRBJ2-7, with TRBD2 identical over 15 bases. CDR3 length equals 17 residues. V gave up 6 bases and J gave up 3 bases; unmatched junction bases: 9. Germline V gives CDR1 MNHEY, CDR2 SMNVEV (reference sequence). CDR3 amino acids: CASSLGLAGGGGYEQYF. In nucleotides, the CDR3 is TGTGCCAGCAGCCTAGGACTAGCGGGGGGGGGAGGCTACGAGCAGTACTTC.

This clone was counted a few times. The V call is TRBV7-9, the J call TRBJ1-3; no clear D gene. The V gene lost 5 bases and the J gene lost 0 bases, with 14 bases spanning the gap. The length of the CDR3 is 16 residues. Germline CDR1 is SEHNR and CDR2 is FQNEAQ (reference sequence). This CDR3 is CASSEGPGFSGNTIYF. Written as DNA, the CDR3 is TGTGCCAGCAGCGAAGGCCCGGGTTTCTCTGGAAACACCATATATTTT.

The rearrangement joins TRBV30 to TRBJ2-1; TRBD2 might be the D (5 bases). CDR3 length: 16 amino acids. Germline lookup yields CDR1 GTSNPN and CDR2 SVGIG (reference sequence). The V and J ends lost 2 bases and 2 bases respectively, with 16 bases between them. CDR3: CAWSPPSGITYNEQFF. The CDR3 DNA reads TGTGCCTGGAGTCCACCTTCGGGGATCACCTACAATGAGCAGTTCTTC.

The chain links TRBV18 to TRBJ2-2; perhaps TRBD2 as D (6 bases). The germline gives CDR1 KGHSH, CDR2 LQKENI. Trimming removed 3 bases at V and 6 bases at J, with 14 bases between. The length of the CDR3 is 15 residues. This chain's CDR3 is CASSPTGGVPGELFF. Written as DNA, the CDR3 is TGTGCCAGCTCACCGACCGGAGGGGTCCCCGGGGAGCTGTTTTTT.

In its sample, this clone was seen a few times. The genes are TRBV14 and TRBJ1-2; D is unclear. The V end was cut by 1 base, the J end by 1 base, with 4 bases between. Germline values: CDR1 SGHDN, CDR2 FVKESK. This CDR3 contains 13 residues. The CDR3 sequence is CASSQVSNYGYTF. In nucleotides, the CDR3 is TGTGCCAGCAGCCAAGTCAGTAACTATGGCTACACCTTC. Looking up the rest from reference TRBV14 and TRBJ1-2 gives the full variable domain: EAGVTQFPSHSVIEKGQTVTLRCDPISGHDNLYWYRRVMGKEIKFLLHFVKESKQDESGMPNNRFLAERTGGTYSTLKVQPAELEDSGVYFCASSQVSNYGYTFGSGTRLTVV.

This clone occurred once. The rearrangement uses TRBV5-5 and TRBJ1-1, with D perhaps matching TRBD1 (6 bases). The CDR3 has 15 residues. With 4 bases removed from V and 2 bases from J, the gap between germline ends came to 15 bases. Germline assignment: CDR1 SGHKS and CDR2 YYEKEE (reference sequence). The CDR3 spells CASSSGSGANTEAFF. The DNA for the CDR3 is TGTGCCAGCAGCAGTGGTTCAGGGGCCAACACTGAAGCTTTCTTT. The full variable domain, rest sourced from reference TRBV5-5 and TRBJ1-1, is DAGVTQSPTHLIKTRGQQVTLRCSPISGHKSVSWYQQVLGQGPQFIFQYYEKEERGRGNFPDRFSARQFPNYSSELNVNALLLGDSALYLCASSSGSGANTEAFFGQGTRLTVV.

This clone was observed a handful of times. The CDR3 protein is CASSLAGVEQYF. The CDR3 coding sequence is TGTGCCAGCAGCTTAGCAGGGGTCGAGCAGTACTTC. V gene TRBV7-9 combines with J gene TRBJ2-5; a possible D gene is TRBD1 (5 bases). TRBJ2-7 matches the DNA end more closely, so the J call is doubtful. This CDR3 is built from 12 residues. CDR1 is SEHNR, CDR2 FQNEAQ, per germline (reference sequence).

The chain uses TRBV2 and TRBJ2-1; 14 nucleotides align to TRBD2. The CDR3 is 15 residues long. Germline V gives CDR1 SNHLY, CDR2 FYNNEI. J gave up 2 bases and V 6 bases, and 0 bases lay outside the gene matches. CDR3 sequence (DNA): TGTGCCAGCAGGACTAGCGGGGGGGCCTACAATGAGCAGTTCTTC. This codes for CASRTSGGAYNEQFF. The full variable domain, with the rest looked up from reference TRBV2 and TRBJ2-1, is EPEVTQTPSHQVTQMGQEVILRCVPISNHLYFYWYRQILGQKVEFLVSFYNNEISEKSEIFDDQFSVERPDGSNFTLKIRSTKLEDSAMYFCASRTSGGAYNEQFFGPGTRLTVL.

V is TRBV6-4 and J is TRBJ1-1; D unresolved. V lost 7 bases and J lost 2, with 5 bases in between. Germline-derived CDR1 and CDR2 are MRHNA and SNTAGT. The CDR3 covers 11 residues. In DNA, the CDR3 is TGTGCCAGCAACAAAAACACTGAAGCTTTCTTT. As protein: CASNKNTEAFF.

CDR3 DNA sequence: TGTGCCAGCAGCACAGACAGCGGGGTCAACTATGGCTACACCTTC. Amino acid sequence: CASSTDSGVNYGYTF. The chain couples TRBV7-9 to TRBJ1-2, with a weak D call TRBD1 (5 bases). CDR1 and CDR2 from the germline V gene are SEHNR and FQNEAQ (reference sequence). Between the trimmed V and J ends, which lost 5 bases and 2 bases, there was a span of 15 bases. The CDR3 contains 15 residues.

V usage is TRBV9 and J usage is TRBJ2-3; possibly TRBD2 for D (5 bases). There are 14 residues in the CDR3. Trimming shortened V by 6 bases and J by 1 base, and 12 bases separated the two germline ends. Germline CDR1 reads SGDLS; CDR2 reads YYNGEE. CDR3 protein: CASKELLGTDTQYF. In DNA, the CDR3 is TGTGCCAGCAAGGAACTACTAGGCACAGATACGCAGTATTTT.

The chain links TRBV2 to TRBJ1-6; D not certain. Germline assignment: CDR1 SNHLY and CDR2 FYNNEI. The V end lost 1 base, the J end lost 0 bases, and 4 bases lay between the germline ends. The CDR3 totals 15 residues. CDR3 protein: CASSEDGSYNSPLHF. In nucleotides, the CDR3 is TGTGCCAGCAGTGAAGACGGCTCCTATAATTCACCCCTCCACTTT.

This clone was seen more than once but under ten times. The V gene is TRBV11-2, the J gene TRBJ2-7; no reliable D call. V was cut by 1 base and J by 0 bases, with 10 bases left in between. The V gene's germline CDR1 is SGHAT and CDR2 FQNNGV. This CDR3 has 15 residues. CDR3 region: CASSLGLGTSYEQYF. The CDR3 region has the DNA TGTGCCAGCAGCTTAGGTCTGGGCACCTCCTACGAGCAGTACTTC. Looking up the rest from reference TRBV11-2 and TRBJ2-7 gives the full variable domain: EAGVAQSPRYKIIEKRQSVAFWCNPISGHATLYWYQQILGQGPKLLIQFQNNGVVDDSQLPKDRFSAERLKGVDSTLKIQPAKLEDSAVYLCASSLGLGTSYEQYFGPGTRLTVT.

For this clone: Since a far larger clone is one base different, this is likely a read error. This chain uses TRBV13 with TRBJ1-3, with D possibly matching TRBD1 (5 bases). The CDR3 runs 16 residues. The germline V gene encodes CDR1 PRHDT and CDR2 FYEKMQ (reference sequence). Trimming left V 3 bases short and J 0 bases short, with 12 bases between. CDR3 loop: CASSFDSQSSGNTIYF. DNA of the CDR3: TGTGCCAGCAGCTTCGACAGTCAGAGCTCTGGAAACACCATATATTTT. Together with reference TRBV13 and TRBJ1-3, the CDR3 gives the full variable domain: AAGVIQSPRHLIKEKRETATLKCYPIPRHDTVYWYQQGPGQDPQFLISFYEKMQSDKGSIPDRFSAQQFSDYHSELNMSSLELGDSALYFCASSFDSQSSGNTIYFGEGSWLTVV.

The V and J genes are TRBV4-1 and TRBJ2-7; 8 bases are a match to TRBD2. The CDR3 covers 14 residues. Germline lookup yields CDR1 MGHRA and CDR2 YSYEKL. V lost 7 bases to trimming and J lost 2 bases; unmatched junction nucleotides: 7. The CDR3 nucleotides read TGCGCCAGCAATCAACGGGAGGGCCCCTACGAGCAGTACTTC. It codes for CASNQREGPYEQYF.

In this sample, this clone is medium-sized. This chain links TRBV5-1 with TRBJ2-7; maybe TRBD2 (7 bases). V was pared by 6 bases and J by 0 bases, with 13 bases between. Germline-derived CDR1 and CDR2 are SGHRS and YFSETQ. CDR3 length: 14 amino acids. The CDR3 coding sequence is TGCGCCAGCACCACGGGGGGCTCCTCCTACGAGCAGTACTTC. It encodes CASTTGGSSYEQYF.

This clone was counted once. The chain combines TRBV28 with TRBJ2-5; 7 bases map to TRBD1. The germline CDR1 and CDR2 sequences are MDHEN and SYDVKM. The CDR3 contains 11 residues. Trimming at V came to 10 bases and at J to 5 bases, leaving 4 bases not matched to a gene. The DNA of the CDR3 is TGTGCCACCGGGACAGTGGAGACCCAGTACTTC. Translating it yields CATGTVETQYF.

The sample holds a few counts of this clone. This chain joins TRBV27 and TRBJ2-1, with 10 nucleotides matching TRBD1. CDR3 size: 13 residues. With 3 bases clipped from V and 7 bases from J, the junction kept 0 bases outside the gene matches. From germline, CDR1 is MNHEY and CDR2 SMNVEV (reference sequence). For the CDR3, the DNA is TGTGCCAGCAGTTTGGGACAGGGGAATGAGCAGTTCTTC. This translates into CASSLGQGNEQFF.